Listed below are T cell receptor beta chains from one sample, sequenced in a study of blood T cell repertoires in COVID-19. Only in-frame clones appear in the TCRdb table, and some are missing; sequencing was by immunoSEQ multiplex PCR. The data hold about 170,000 clones, with roughly 87% observed a single time. Sequencing was carried out using PBMCs or T cells enriched from blood (not recorded which). The source of these receptors is a human donor with acute COVID-19. The donor label of this sample is uncertain. Each CDR3 is given with its conserved first and last residue. The D gene is left open where the match is weak.

TRBV7-8	NA	TRBJ1-1	CASSFDEDSNTEAFF
TRBV5-4	NA	TRBJ1-4	CASSLDAGGMEKLFF
TRBV6-5	NA	TRBJ2-2	CASSYDELNTGELFF
TRBV9	TRBD2	TRBJ2-1	CASSAGLDYVF
TRBV1	NA	TRBJ2-7	CTSSRLAGDLFYEQYF
TRBV6-2/TRBV6-3	TRBD1	TRBJ1-5	CASSYYGQGHQPQHF
TRBV29-1	NA	TRBJ2-7	CSVRAKTGRPYEQYF
TRBV30	TRBD2	TRBJ2-2	CASDSGGANRFGELFF
TRBV24-1	NA	TRBJ1-6	CATSVWLGDNSPLHF
TRBV27	NA	TRBJ2-7	CASSFSRGWDEQYF
TRBV19	NA	TRBJ1-2	CASSPPRGLNYGYTF
TRBV5-1	NA	TRBJ1-4	CASSPLEGAGEKLFF
TRBV2	TRBD2	TRBJ2-1	CASSLPAASGREAFF
TRBV24-1	TRBD1	TRBJ2-5	CATSEPGQGRETQYF
TRBV2	NA	TRBJ1-3	CASSVQTAGNTIYF
TRBV7-9	NA	TRBJ2-2	CASSYVPGAGELFF
TRBV3-1/TRBV3-2	TRBD1	TRBJ2-5	CASSRGQGVNSQETQYF
TRBV7-6	NA	TRBJ2-2	CASSLRVGGTGELFF
TRBV29-1	NA	TRBJ2-2	CSVEAPGPGELFF
TRBV4-1	NA	TRBJ2-1	CASSPSTRLLGQFF
TRBV19	NA	TRBJ1-6	CASSRDTNSPLHF
TRBV29-1	TRBD2	TRBJ2-2	CSVGTSGNTGELFF
TRBV5-1	NA	TRBJ2-5	CASSLDRVEETQYF
TRBV5-4	NA	TRBJ1-2	CASSLGPGGLYF
TRBV12-5	TRBD2	TRBJ2-7	CASGVTSDYEQYF
TRBV3-1/TRBV3-2	NA	TRBJ2-7	CASNTPGHSHEQYF
TRBV7-6	TRBD1	TRBJ1-5	CASSATTGGGEPQHF
TRBV7-8	NA	TRBJ2-1	CASTGGSLKRNEQFF
TRBV6-6	TRBD1	TRBJ2-7	CASNRQGIDEQYF
TRBV3-1/TRBV3-2	TRBD1	TRBJ1-1	CASSPWTGGFTEAFF
TRBV5-6	TRBD1	TRBJ1-5	CASSLNRGGNQPQHF
TRBV5-1	NA	TRBJ1-1	CASSLAGVRGPRKDTEAFF
TRBV15	TRBD1	TRBJ1-1	CATSRATGPLSEAFF
TRBV4-1	TRBD1	TRBJ1-2	CASSQSSGTGLTYGYTF
TRBV7-2	TRBD2	TRBJ2-5	CASSQGTSGGFQETQYF
TRBV19	NA	TRBJ1-1	CASSISLLNTEAFF
TRBV7-9	NA	TRBJ1-1	CASSWGGSEAFF
TRBV18	NA	TRBJ2-5	CASSHVPGGWEETQYF